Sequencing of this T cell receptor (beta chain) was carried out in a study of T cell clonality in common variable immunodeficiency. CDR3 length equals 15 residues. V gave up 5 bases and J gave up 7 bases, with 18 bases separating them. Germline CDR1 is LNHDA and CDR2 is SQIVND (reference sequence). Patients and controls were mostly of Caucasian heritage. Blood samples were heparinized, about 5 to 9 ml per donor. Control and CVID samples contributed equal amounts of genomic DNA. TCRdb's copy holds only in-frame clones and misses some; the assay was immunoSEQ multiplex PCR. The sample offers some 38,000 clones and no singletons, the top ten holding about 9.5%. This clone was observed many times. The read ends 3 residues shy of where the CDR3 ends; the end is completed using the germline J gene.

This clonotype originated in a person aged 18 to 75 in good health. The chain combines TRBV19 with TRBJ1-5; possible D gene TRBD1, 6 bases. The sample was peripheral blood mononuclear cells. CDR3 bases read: TGTGCCAGTAGTCCCTCCGGACAGAAGGAACAGCCC. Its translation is CASSPSGQKEQP. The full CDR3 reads CASSPSGQKEQPQHF.